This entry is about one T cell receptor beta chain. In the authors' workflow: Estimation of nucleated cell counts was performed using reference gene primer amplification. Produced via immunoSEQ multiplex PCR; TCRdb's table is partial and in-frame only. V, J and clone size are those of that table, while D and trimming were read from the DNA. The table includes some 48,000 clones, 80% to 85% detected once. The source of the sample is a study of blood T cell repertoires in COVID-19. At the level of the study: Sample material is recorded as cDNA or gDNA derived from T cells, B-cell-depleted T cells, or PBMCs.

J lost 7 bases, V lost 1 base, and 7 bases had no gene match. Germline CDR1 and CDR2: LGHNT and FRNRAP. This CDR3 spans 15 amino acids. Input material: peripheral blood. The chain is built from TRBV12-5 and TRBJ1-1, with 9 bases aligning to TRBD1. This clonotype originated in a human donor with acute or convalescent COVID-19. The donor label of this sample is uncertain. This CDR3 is CASGLAGTGRIEAFF. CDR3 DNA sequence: TGTGCTAGTGGTTTGGCCGGGACAGGGCGGATTGAAGCTTTCTTT.